One sample yielded the 6 T cell receptor beta chains listed below, sequenced in a study of early stage breast cancer tumors. Measured with immunoSEQ multiplex PCR; TCRdb has only the in-frame clones, and not every one. This sample yields 35,000 to 45,000 clones, of which roughly 72% are seen a single time; over 6% belongs to the top ten. The specimen sequenced was blood. These receptors were collected from a person aged 60 to 70 with breast cancer.

The V call is TRBV5-5, the J call TRBJ1-3; D not resolved. This CDR3 comprises 16 residues. With 4 bases removed from V and 5 bases from J, the gap between germline ends came to 19 bases. Germline CDR1 is SGHKS and CDR2 is YYEKEE (reference sequence). The CDR3 bases are TGTGCCAGCAGCCTCTTCACTTCCGCAGGCCGAAACACCATATATTTT. Encoded protein: CASSLFTSAGRNTIYF.

The rearrangement links TRBV14 to TRBJ2-4; either TRBD1 or TRBD2 may fit D (6 bases each). Germline V gene data show CDR1 as SGHDN and CDR2 as FVKESK. V was cut by 1 base and J by 1 base, with 11 bases left in between. The CDR3 runs to 16 residues. The DNA of the CDR3 is TGTGCCAGCAGCCAAGGAGGGGGGCTGGCCAAAAACATTCAGTACTTC. The encoded protein is CASSQGGGLAKNIQYF.

The chain combines TRBV2 with TRBJ2-7; maybe TRBD2 (7 bases). V was shortened by 7 bases and J by 2 bases, with 18 bases between the two germline ends. This CDR3 comprises 15 residues. The germline gives CDR1 SNHLY, CDR2 FYNNEI. Here the CDR3 reads CASTPEGGGTYEQYF. Written as DNA, the CDR3 is TGTGCCAGCACACCCGAAGGGGGGGGGACCTACGAGCAGTACTTC.

The chain couples TRBV2 to TRBJ2-7; D ambiguous. The germline V gene has CDR1 SNHLY and CDR2 FYNNEI. The V end lost 2 bases, the J end lost 3 bases, and 8 bases lay between the germline ends. The CDR3 has 13 amino acids. Here the CDR3 reads CASSEYRLYEQYF. In DNA, the CDR3 is TGTGCCAGCAGTGAATACCGCCTCTACGAGCAGTACTTC.

The CDR3 reads CASSQAHGTGVYGYTF. In DNA, the CDR3 is TGCGCCAGCAGCCAAGCCCACGGGACAGGGGTCTATGGCTACACCTTC. This chain uses TRBV4-1 with TRBJ1-2; 10 bases are shared with TRBD1. The CDR3 loop spans 16 amino acids. Per germline, CDR1 MGHRA and CDR2 YSYEKL. With V trimmed by 1 base and J by 4 bases, 6 bases remained unmatched.

The chain has TRBV7-8 and TRBJ2-1; 11 bases map to TRBD1. CDR1 and CDR2 (germline): SGHVS, FQNEAQ. The V segment lost 5 bases and the J segment 7 bases; nucleotides outside the gene matches: 7. The CDR3 is 15 residues long. Here the CDR3 reads CASSQTRDRGNEQFF. Written as DNA, the CDR3 is TGTGCCAGCAGCCAAACCCGGGACAGGGGGAATGAGCAGTTCTTC.